The present entry profiles one T cell receptor beta chain with its context. Its antigen is undetermined. These data belong to a study of cytomegalovirus exposure and HLA in healthy donors. Broader study findings: HLA allele associations emerged for around 15,000 TCR beta sequences in a later analysis, at 0.05 false discovery rate. In an earlier analysis, about 87% or about 30%: the productive usage of most TCR beta V segments. Most TCR sequences proved rare, with some public TCRs found in many donors. In a later analysis, most CMV-associated TCR beta chains appeared HLA-restricted.

This CDR3 is built from 17 residues. V was trimmed by 1 base and J by 6 bases, leaving 16 bases between them. The germline CDR1 and CDR2 sequences are SGHDN and FVKESK. 13 Jbeta primers and 60 Vbeta primers were used for the PCR. Measured with immunoSEQ multiplex PCR; TCRdb has only the in-frame clones, and not every one. Of 95,000 to 150,000 clones listed, over 80% are singletons. The origin of this receptor is a man younger than 40 in good health and CMV-seronegative. The sequenced sample was PBMCs. The chain links TRBV14 to TRBJ1-6; D unresolved. The DNA of the CDR3 is TGTGCCAGCAGCCAAGGGGCCCGGGGTTTCGCTAATTCACCCCTCCACTTT. Encoded protein: CASSQGARGFANSPLHF.